This T cell receptor beta chain was observed in a study of human T cells and chemical hapten exposure. Study at large: Small volume differences among pooled libraries mainly caused per-sample TCR yield variation. Whole-study findings and limits: DPC sensitization produced no change in TCRs with frequency above 1 in 1000.

Remarks on this clonotype: Its antigen is not known.

The CDR3 spans 17 residues. The J segment lost 9 bases and the V segment lost 6 bases, leaving 18 bases of the junction unmatched. Germline-derived CDR1 and CDR2 are ENHRY and SYGVKD. Individual cDNA molecules had unique molecular identifiers attached to them by the library. Methods used by the authors: Sequenced samples showed a median of 95,638 TCRs each, with counts running from around 20,000 to 690,000. TCRdb recomputed calls from the 5' RACE reads with MiXCR, one row per CDR3 protein. Here the V and J calls rest on TCRdb's processing, not on the authors' analysis. Of about 140,000 distinct CDR3 sequences listed, approximately 4% were seen once; the top ten hold over 1.2%. From whole blood left unfractionated, total RNA was extracted.

The rearrangement links TRBV10-3 to TRBJ2-3; 10 bases map to TRBD2. The clonotype comes from a female donor in good health. The CDR3 reads CAISSSEGLAGDRTQYF. In DNA form, the CDR3 reads TGTGCCATCAGCTCGAGCGAAGGCCTAGCGGGGGACCGCACGCAGTATTTT.